This T cell receptor beta chain comes out of a study of CD8 T cells in ankylosing spondylitis. The study, taken as a whole, reports: In ankylosing spondylitis patients, matched synovial fluid reportedly showed significant enrichment of disease-linked clones. Disease-linked clones, CD8+, were relatively rare in peripheral blood.

TCRdb re-called the 5' RACE reads through MiXCR, storing one row per CDR3 protein. This sample carries about 150,000 distinct CDR3 sequences, approximately 10% of them seen once, and the ten largest clones take over 4%. Comment on this clonotype: The antigen is unknown. Possible read error: a much larger clone is one base away.

Germline V gene sequence: CDR1 MNHEY, CDR2 SMNVEV (reference sequence). The CDR3 runs 13 residues. This clonotype originated in a female donor with ankylosing spondylitis or in good health (not recorded which). Sample: blood, either unsorted or a sorted T cell fraction (not recorded which). This chain uses TRBV27 with TRBJ1-2, with TRBD1 as a possible D gene (5 bases). CDR3 sequence (DNA): TGTGTCAGCAGTTACGGGGCAAACTATGGCTACACCTTC. Encoded protein: CVSSYGANYGYTF.